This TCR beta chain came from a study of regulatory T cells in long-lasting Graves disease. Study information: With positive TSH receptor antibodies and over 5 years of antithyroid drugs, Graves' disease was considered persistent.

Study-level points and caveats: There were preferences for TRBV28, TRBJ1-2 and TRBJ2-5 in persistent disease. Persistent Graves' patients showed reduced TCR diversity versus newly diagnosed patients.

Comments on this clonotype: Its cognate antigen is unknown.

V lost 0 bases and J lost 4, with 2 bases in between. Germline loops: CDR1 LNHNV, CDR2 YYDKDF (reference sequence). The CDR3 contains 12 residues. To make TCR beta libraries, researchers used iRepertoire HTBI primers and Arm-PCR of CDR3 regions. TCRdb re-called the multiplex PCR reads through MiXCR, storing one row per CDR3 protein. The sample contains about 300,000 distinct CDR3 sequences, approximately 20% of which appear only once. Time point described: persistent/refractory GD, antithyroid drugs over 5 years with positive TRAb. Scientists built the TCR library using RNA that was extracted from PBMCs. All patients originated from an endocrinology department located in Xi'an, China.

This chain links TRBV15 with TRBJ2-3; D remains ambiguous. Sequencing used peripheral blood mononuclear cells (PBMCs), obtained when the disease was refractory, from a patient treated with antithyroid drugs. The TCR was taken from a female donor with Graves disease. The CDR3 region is CATSREADTQYF. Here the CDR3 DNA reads TGTGCCACCAGCAGAGAGGCAGATACGCAGTATTTT.